This is a list of T cell receptor beta chains from one sample in a study of blood T cells in healthy people across ages. TCRdb used MiXCR to reprocess the 5' RACE reads, holding one entry per CDR3 protein. The sample consists of 550,000 to 750,000 distinct CDR3 sequences, about 21% of them appearing once. The source material was blood. The receptors stem from a man between 65 and 85 years old in good health. Both conserved end residues are part of each CDR3. The D gene is left open where the match is weak. Expanded clones get a size class; other rows say once, few or many, or leave the size out.

.	TRBV2	TRBD2	TRBJ2-1	TGTGCCAGTCTAGCGGGAGTCATCTACAATGAGCAGTTCTTC	CASLAGVIYNEQFF
few	TRBV2	.	TRBJ2-1	TGTGCCAGCAGTGACCCCCCGGGGCCCTCTACGTTCTTC	CASSDPPGPSTFF
few	TRBV2	TRBD1	TRBJ2-5	TGTGCCAGCAGTGGCGGACAGGGTTGGGAGACCCAGTACTTC	CASSGGQGWETQYF
few	TRBV5-6	.	TRBJ1-1	TGTGCCAGCAGCTTAAAGAACACTGAAGCTTTCTTT	CASSLKNTEAFF
few	TRBV9	.	TRBJ1-3	TGTGCCAGCAGCGAGGGAGGGGCTAACACCATATATTTT	CASSEGGANTIYF
.	TRBV20-1	TRBD2	TRBJ2-1	TGCAGTGCTAGAGTGACTAGCGGGATTGGCCATGAGCAGTTCTTC	CSARVTSGIGHEQFF
.	TRBV7-9	.	TRBJ2-1	TGTGCCAGCAGCTTAGATCGGTGGAAGGAGCAGTTCTTC	CASSLDRWKEQFF
.	TRBV7-9	.	TRBJ2-7	TGTGCCAGCAGCTTAGTACCGGTGAGAGAGCAGTACTTC	CASSLVPVREQYF
.	TRBV2	.	TRBJ1-2	TGTGCCAGCAGCGACAGAGTTTTAGACTATGGCTACACCTTC	CASSDRVLDYGYTF
few	TRBV29-1	.	TRBJ2-2	TGCAGCGTGGGTGGGGACATAAGGAACACCGGGGAGCTGTTTTTT	CSVGGDIRNTGELFF
.	TRBV6-5	.	TRBJ2-3	TGTGCCAGCAGTAGGGGTTCAGATACGCAGTATTTT	CASSRGSDTQYF
many	TRBV10-3	.	TRBJ2-1	TGTGCCATCAGTGGCCTAGCAGAGCCCAATGAGCAGTTCTTC	CAISGLAEPNEQFF
few	TRBV7-9	TRBD2	TRBJ2-1	TGTGCCAGCAACAATATAGCGGGGAGCTCCTACAATGAGCGGTTCTTC	CASNNIAGSSYNERFF
many	TRBV3-1	TRBD2	TRBJ2-2	TGTGCCAGCAGCCAACAACCGGGACTAGCGGGAGCAGTCGGGGAGCTGTTTTTT	CASSQQPGLAGAVGELFF
.	TRBV20-1	TRBD1	TRBJ2-1	TGCAGTGCTAGAGAATCCGGGACAGGGACTAAGTCCTACAATGAGCAGTTCTTC	CSARESGTGTKSYNEQFF
.	TRBV15	.	TRBJ2-4	TGTGCCACCAGCAGAGATCAGGGGTTAGCCAAAAACATTCAGTACTTC	CATSRDQGLAKNIQYF
.	TRBV29-1	TRBD1	TRBJ2-1	TGCAGCGTCGCTCCGGGACAGGGAATCAATGAGCAGTTCTTC	CSVAPGQGINEQFF
few	TRBV5-5	.	TRBJ2-2	TGTGCCAGCAGCGAACAGGCCTACGGGGAGCTGTTTTTT	CASSEQAYGELFF
.	TRBV7-2	TRBD2	TRBJ2-1	TGTGCCAGCAGCGCCCGAGCGGGAGGCTACAATGAGCAGTTCTTC	CASSARAGGYNEQFF
once	TRBV29-1	.	TRBJ2-3	TGCAGCGTTGCCGCGGGGGCGGTAGGTGGTACGCAGTATTTT	CSVAAGAVGGTQYF
.	TRBV6-1	TRBD2	TRBJ2-3	TGTGCCAGCAGTGTTGTTTCGGCGGGAGTGTCTCCAGATACGCAGTATTTT	CASSVVSAGVSPDTQYF
.	TRBV12-3/TRBV12-4	TRBD2	TRBJ2-5	TGCGCCAGCAGTTTAGGGGTTAGCGGGAACCAAGAGACCCAGTACTTC	CASSLGVSGNQETQYF
.	TRBV19	.	TRBJ2-1	TGTGCCAGTAGTATAGATTATTCGCAGGGGAACTACAATGAGCAGTTCTTC	CASSIDYSQGNYNEQFF
few	TRBV20-1	.	TRBJ1-1	TGCAGTGCTCGGAGAGGGGGTAGTAACACTGAAGCTTTCTTT	CSARRGGSNTEAFF
many	TRBV4-3	.	TRBJ2-4	TGCGCCAGCAGCCAAACCCGGAGTACCATTAACATTCAGTACTTC	CASSQTRSTINIQYF
few	TRBV9	.	TRBJ1-2	TGTGCCAGCAGCCCAAGAAGTTCGGGGCAGTTCTATGGCTACACCTTC	CASSPRSSGQFYGYTF
.	TRBV5-4	TRBD1	TRBJ2-2	TGTGCCAGCAGCCGAAGATCCGGGACAGGGACCGGGGAGCTGTTTTTT	CASSRRSGTGTGELFF
.	TRBV19	.	TRBJ2-4	TGTGCCAGTAGTATTAGTGACAGTCGGGCCAAAAACATTCAGTACTTC	CASSISDSRAKNIQYF
few	TRBV3-1	.	TRBJ2-7	TGTGCCAGCAGCCCCCCCAGGGGCACAGTCTCCTACGAGCAGTACTTC	CASSPPRGTVSYEQYF
few	TRBV29-1	.	TRBJ1-1	TGCAGCGTTGTCGGACCTAGGACTGAAGCTTTCTTT	CSVVGPRTEAFF
few	TRBV24-1	TRBD1	TRBJ1-5	TGTGCCACCAGCACTTCAGGGGGGGGCCAGCCCCAGCATTTT	CATSTSGGGQPQHF
.	TRBV29-1	.	TRBJ2-2	TGCAGCGTTGCCGGGGGCGCGAACACCGGGGAGCTGTTTTTT	CSVAGGANTGELFF
few	TRBV18	TRBD2	TRBJ2-1	TGTGCCAGCCAGACTAGCGGGAACAATGAGCAGTTCTTC	CASQTSGNNEQFF
few	TRBV10-3	TRBD1	TRBJ2-5	TGTGCCATCAGTCAATCCGGACAGGGGGAAAACGTAGGAGAGACCCAGTACTTC	CAISQSGQGENVGETQYF
.	TRBV20-1	.	TRBJ2-2	TGCAGTGTCAGAGGGAGAAACACCGGGGAGCTGTTTTTT	CSVRGRNTGELFF
.	TRBV20-1	TRBD2	TRBJ2-7	TGCAGTGCTAGACCAAGCAGCGGGATCGAGCAGTACTTC	CSARPSSGIEQYF
.	TRBV28	.	TRBJ2-7	TGTGCCAGCAGACTCGACAGGTACGAGCAGTACTTC	CASRLDRYEQYF
few	TRBV3-1	TRBD2	TRBJ2-3	TGTGCCAGCAGCCACGGGAGGGTGCAAGATACGCAGTATTTT	CASSHGRVQDTQYF
few	TRBV28	TRBD1	TRBJ2-7	TGTGCCAGCAGTTTTGGTGACAGGGTCTACGAGCAGTACTTC	CASSFGDRVYEQYF
.	TRBV5-8	TRBD2	TRBJ2-1	TGTGCCAGCATGCGAAAGCGGGATTACAATGAGCAGTTCTTC	CASMRKRDYNEQFF
few	TRBV11-2	.	TRBJ2-2	TGTGCCAGCAGCTTAGTCCCAGGGACGGCCGGGGAGCTGTTTTTT	CASSLVPGTAGELFF
few	TRBV3-1	TRBD2	TRBJ2-5	TGTGCCAGCAGCCAAGATACAGCGGGAACCCTCCAAGAGACCCAGTACTTC	CASSQDTAGTLQETQYF
.	TRBV20-1	.	TRBJ1-1	TGCAGTGCGGGTGGGGAAAACACTGAAGCTTTCTTT	CSAGGENTEAFF
few	TRBV18	.	TRBJ2-5	TGTGCCAGCTCACCACCGTCCGGAAAAGAGACCCAGTACTTC	CASSPPSGKETQYF
few	TRBV12-3/TRBV12-4	TRBD1	TRBJ2-3	TGTGCCAGCAGGGGGGGACAGGTCTATAGCACAGATACGCAGTATTTT	CASRGGQVYSTDTQYF
few	TRBV4-1	.	TRBJ2-1	TGCGCCAGCAGCCAAGAACAGGGCACCTACAATGAGCAGTTCTTC	CASSQEQGTYNEQFF
.	TRBV20-1	TRBD2	TRBJ2-2	TGCAGTGCTAGAGATTCACTAGCGGCGACCGGGGAGCTGTTTTTT	CSARDSLAATGELFF
.	TRBV6-1	.	TRBJ2-3	TGTGCCAGCAGCGCGCCGACAGGGAGGCTCGGCACAGATACGCAGTATTTT	CASSAPTGRLGTDTQYF
few	TRBV7-2	.	TRBJ1-1	TGTGCCAGCAGCTTCTCATCTAACACTGAAGCTTTCTTT	CASSFSSNTEAFF
many	TRBV11-2	.	TRBJ2-1	TGTGCCAGCAGCCTGAGCCCCCTGGGGGATGAGCAGTTCTTC	CASSLSPLGDEQFF
few	TRBV7-2	TRBD2	TRBJ2-7	TGTGCCAGCAGTACCGGGACTAGCGGGAGGTTTACCTACGAGCAGTACTTC	CASSTGTSGRFTYEQYF